These 4 T cell receptor beta chains came from one sample sequenced in a study of cytomegalovirus exposure and HLA in healthy donors. PCR used 60 Vbeta primers and 13 Jbeta primers. The protocol was immunoSEQ multiplex PCR, while the TCRdb copy is restricted to in-frame clones and leaves out a portion. The sample yields about 81,000 clones, around four fifths seen once. Sequenced material: PBMCs. The source is a man in his fifties or sixties in good health and CMV-seropositive.

This clone was counted once. The chain combines TRBV14 with TRBJ2-1; 12 bases align to TRBD2. The V gene's germline CDR1 is SGHDN and CDR2 FVKESK. This CDR3 has 17 residues. V dropped 5 bases and J dropped 1; count of bases not matched to a gene: 6. The CDR3 region has the DNA TGTGCCAGCAGCTCCCGACTAGCGGGAGCATCCTACAATGAGCAGTTCTTC. It specifies CASSSRLAGASYNEQFF. The full variable domain, rest sourced from reference TRBV14 and TRBJ2-1, is EAGVTQFPSHSVIEKGQTVTLRCDPISGHDNLYWYRRVMGKEIKFLLHFVKESKQDESGMPNNRFLAERTGGTYSTLKVQPAELEDSGVYFCASSSRLAGASYNEQFFGPGTRLTVL.

This chain uses TRBV9 with TRBJ2-5; 8 nucleotides line up with TRBD2. The J call may be incorrect, as the DNA end agrees better with TRBJ2-7. Looked up from germline, CDR1 is SGDLS and CDR2 is YYNGEE. The CDR3 is 15 amino acids. The CDR3 loop reads CASSPPGRVSYEQYF. The CDR3 coding sequence is TGTGCCAGCAGCCCACCCGGGAGGGTGAGCTACGAGCAGTACTTC.

In DNA, the CDR3 is TGTGCCAGCAGCTCCGTCGGGAACACTGAAGCTTTCTTT. Translating it yields CASSSVGNTEAFF. The chain joins TRBV7-9 to TRBJ1-1; D uncertain. The CDR3 contains 13 residues. Germline assignment: CDR1 SEHNR and CDR2 FQNEAQ (reference sequence). Trimming pared 4 bases from V and 1 base from J, leaving 7 bases between.

The V call is TRBV11-2, the J call TRBJ2-1; 10 bases align to TRBD1. From germline, CDR1 is SGHAT and CDR2 FQNNGV. CDR3 length: 15 amino acids. V shed 5 bases, J shed 7 bases, and the junction held 8 bases outside the gene matches. CDR3 amino acids: CASSLSRQGANEQFF. Here the CDR3 DNA reads TGTGCCAGCAGCCTTAGTCGACAGGGGGCAAATGAGCAGTTCTTC.